The T cell receptor beta chain under discussion was sequenced for a study of vaccination effects on CD4 cells after COVID-19. Overall study results and limits: Whether induced by infection or by vaccine, clones showed marked clonal contraction late after vaccination.

CD4+ T cell isolation took place after approximately 11 days of culture. Comments on this clone: What it recognizes is unknown.

The repertoire was sequenced with immunoSEQ multiplex PCR; TCRdb's copy has only in-frame clones and lacks some. The table includes tens of thousands of clones, over 60% detected once. This sequence originates from a human donor who received a COVID-19 vaccine. This sample comprised CD4+ T cells from PBMCs cultured without peptide, obtained before COVID-19 vaccination.

The CDR3 nucleotides read TGTGCCAGCAGCTCAAAAGGACTAGCGGGGGGCCTAAATCTTAAGCAGTTCTTC. Translated, it gives CASSSKGLAGGLNLKQFF. The chain has TRBV7-2 and TRBJ2-1, with 14 positions matching TRBD2. Unmatched junction bases numbered 16, after V lost 4 bases and J lost 11 bases. Germline V gene data show CDR1 as SGHTA and CDR2 as FQGNSA. There are 18 residues in the CDR3.